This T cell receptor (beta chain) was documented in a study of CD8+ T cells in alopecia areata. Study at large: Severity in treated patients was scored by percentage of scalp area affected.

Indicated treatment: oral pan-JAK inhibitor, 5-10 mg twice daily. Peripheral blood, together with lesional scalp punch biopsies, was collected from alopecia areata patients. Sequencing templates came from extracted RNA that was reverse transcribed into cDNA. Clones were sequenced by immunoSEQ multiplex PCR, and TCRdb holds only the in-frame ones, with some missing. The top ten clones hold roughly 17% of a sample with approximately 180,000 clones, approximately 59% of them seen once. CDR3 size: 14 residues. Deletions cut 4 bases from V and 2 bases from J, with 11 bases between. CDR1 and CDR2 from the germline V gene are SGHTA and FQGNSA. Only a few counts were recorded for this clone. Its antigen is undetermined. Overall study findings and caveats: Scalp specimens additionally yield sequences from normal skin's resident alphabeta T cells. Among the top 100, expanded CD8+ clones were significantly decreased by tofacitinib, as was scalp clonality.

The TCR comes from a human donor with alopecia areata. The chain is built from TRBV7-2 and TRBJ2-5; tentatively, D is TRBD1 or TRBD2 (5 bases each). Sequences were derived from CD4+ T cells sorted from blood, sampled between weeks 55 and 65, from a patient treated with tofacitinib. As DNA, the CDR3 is TGTGCCAGCAGCTCGGGACGGAGACAAGAGACCCAGTACTTC. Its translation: CASSSGRRQETQYF.